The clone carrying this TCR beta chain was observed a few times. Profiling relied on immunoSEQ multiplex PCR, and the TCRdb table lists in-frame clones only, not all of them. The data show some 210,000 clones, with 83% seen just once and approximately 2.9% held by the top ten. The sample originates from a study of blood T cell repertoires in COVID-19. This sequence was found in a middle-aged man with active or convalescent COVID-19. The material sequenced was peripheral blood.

CDR3 region: CASSWGGLAAQRDTQYF. DNA of the CDR3: TGCGCCAGCAGCTGGGGGGGACTAGCGGCTCAACGGGATACGCAGTATTTT. This chain links TRBV5-1 with TRBJ2-3, with TRBD2 matching 11 bases. The CDR3 length is 17 residues. With V trimmed by 3 bases and J by 6 bases, 12 bases remained unmatched. Per the germline V gene, CDR1 is SGHRS and CDR2 is YFSETQ.